This T cell receptor (beta chain) was recorded in a study of T cell responses to AZD1222 COVID-19 vaccine. General observations from the study: Only a handful of AZD1222 recipients were seropositive at baseline.

A word on this clone: Its specificity is unknown.

Data came from immunoSEQ multiplex PCR; TCRdb stores just in-frame clones and leaves some out. The sample contains about 79,000 clones, around 92% of which appear only once. Deletions cut 0 bases from V and 5 bases from J, with 11 bases between. This CDR3 spans 14 amino acids. The V gene's germline CDR1 is SGHVS and CDR2 FNYEAQ. The sequence was collected from an adult in good health. V gene TRBV7-6 combines with J gene TRBJ2-7, with D hard to call. The sample was peripheral blood, taken on day 0 of MenACWY control vaccination. In DNA, the CDR3 is TGTGCCAGCAGCTTAGCGCCCCTAGGAGACGAGCAGTACTTC. This encodes CASSLAPLGDEQYF.